This entry is about one TCR beta chain. Its antigen is currently unknown. V dropped 5 bases and J dropped 3 bases, with 13 bases sitting between them. The germline V gene encodes CDR1 MNHEY and CDR2 SMNVEV (reference sequence). This CDR3 has 15 residues. This specimen belongs to a study of post-analysis software for immune sequencing data. Study-wide points: TRBV5-6, TRBV5-1 and TRBV20-1 belonged to a set of about 5 TRBV segments that were more frequent in patients than controls.

Prepared libraries of TCR beta cDNA carried unique molecular identifiers. T cells numbering about 0.85 to 11 million yielded cDNA molecules that totaled about 500,000. Using its own MiXCR run on the PCR reads, TCRdb lists one record per CDR3 protein. The table includes about half a million distinct CDR3 sequences, around a third detected once. The receptor's source is a girl aged 2 to 17 with multiple sclerosis. Sequenced material: blood. The rearrangement uses TRBV27 and TRBJ1-4; possibly TRBD1 for D (6 bases). DNA of the CDR3: TGTGCCAGCAGTACGACAGGAGCATCTAATGAAAAACTGTTTTTT. It translates to CASSTTGASNEKLFF.